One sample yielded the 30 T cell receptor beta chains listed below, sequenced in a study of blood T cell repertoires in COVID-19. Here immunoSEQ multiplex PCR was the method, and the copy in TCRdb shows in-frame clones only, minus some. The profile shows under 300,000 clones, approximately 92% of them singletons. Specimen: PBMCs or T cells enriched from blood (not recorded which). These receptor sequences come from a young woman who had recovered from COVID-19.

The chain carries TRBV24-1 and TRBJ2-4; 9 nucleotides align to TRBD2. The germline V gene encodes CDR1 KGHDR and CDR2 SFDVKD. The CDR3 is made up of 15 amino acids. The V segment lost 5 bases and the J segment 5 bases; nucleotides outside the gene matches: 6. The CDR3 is CATSAGAGGENIQYF. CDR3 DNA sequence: TGTGCCACCAGTGCTGGAGCGGGGGGCGAAAACATTCAGTACTTC.

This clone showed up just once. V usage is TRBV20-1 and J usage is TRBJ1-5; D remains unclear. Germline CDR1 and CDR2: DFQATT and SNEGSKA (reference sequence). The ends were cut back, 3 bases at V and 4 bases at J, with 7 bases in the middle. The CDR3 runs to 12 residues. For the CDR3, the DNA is TGCAGTGCTAGTTTCGAGAATCAGCCCCAGCATTTT. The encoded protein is CSASFENQPQHF.

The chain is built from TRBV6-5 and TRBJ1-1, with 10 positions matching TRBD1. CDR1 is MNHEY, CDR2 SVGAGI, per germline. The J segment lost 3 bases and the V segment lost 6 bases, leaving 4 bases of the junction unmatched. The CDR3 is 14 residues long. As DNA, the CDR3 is TGTGCCAGCAGCCCGACAGGGGGCCACACTGAAGCTTTCTTT. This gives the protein CASSPTGGHTEAFF.

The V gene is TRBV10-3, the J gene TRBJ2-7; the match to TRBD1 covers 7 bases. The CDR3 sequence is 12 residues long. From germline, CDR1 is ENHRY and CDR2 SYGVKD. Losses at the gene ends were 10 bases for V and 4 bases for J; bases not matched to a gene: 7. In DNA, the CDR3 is TGTGCCACCACCGGGACAGTATACGAGCAGTACTTC. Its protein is CATTGTVYEQYF.

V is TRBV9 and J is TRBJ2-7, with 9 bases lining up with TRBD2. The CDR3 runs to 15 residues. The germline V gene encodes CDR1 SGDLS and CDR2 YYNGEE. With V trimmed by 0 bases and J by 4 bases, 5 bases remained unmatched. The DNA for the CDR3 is TGTGCCAGCAGCGTAGCGGGGACTAGCAAGTACGAGCAGTACTTC. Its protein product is CASSVAGTSKYEQYF. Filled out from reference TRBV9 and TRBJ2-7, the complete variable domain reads DSGVTQTPKHLITATGQRVTLRCSPRSGDLSVYWYQQSLDQGLQFLIQYYNGEERAKGNILERFSAQQFPDLHSELNLSSLELGDSALYFCASSVAGTSKYEQYFGPGTRLTVT.

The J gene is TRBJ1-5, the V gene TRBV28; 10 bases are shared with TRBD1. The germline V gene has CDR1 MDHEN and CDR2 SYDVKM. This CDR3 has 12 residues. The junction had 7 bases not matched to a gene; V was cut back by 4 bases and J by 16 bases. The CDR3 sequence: CASSWGQGQPHF. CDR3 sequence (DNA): TGTGCCAGCAGTTGGGGACAGGGGCAGCCACATTTT.

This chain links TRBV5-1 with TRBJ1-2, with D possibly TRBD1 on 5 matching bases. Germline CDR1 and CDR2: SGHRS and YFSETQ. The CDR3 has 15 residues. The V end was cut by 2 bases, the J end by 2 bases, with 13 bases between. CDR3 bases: TGCGCCAGCAGCTTCGATGGGGCAGTCAACTATGGCTACACCTTC. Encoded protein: CASSFDGAVNYGYTF.

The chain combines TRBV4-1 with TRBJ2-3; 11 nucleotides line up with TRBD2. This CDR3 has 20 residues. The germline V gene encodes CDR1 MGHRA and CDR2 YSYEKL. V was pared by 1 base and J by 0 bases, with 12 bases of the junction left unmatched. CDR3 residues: CASSQVTASGGRISTDTQYF. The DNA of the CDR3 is TGCGCCAGCAGCCAAGTCACGGCTAGCGGGGGGCGGATCAGCACAGATACGCAGTATTTT.

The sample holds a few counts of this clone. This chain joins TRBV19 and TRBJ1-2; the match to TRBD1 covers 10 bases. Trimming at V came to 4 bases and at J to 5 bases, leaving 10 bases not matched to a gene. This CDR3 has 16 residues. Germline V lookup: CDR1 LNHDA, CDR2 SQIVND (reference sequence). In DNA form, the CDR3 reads TGTGCCAGTAGTAAGAACAACAGGGGACAGGGGTATGGCTACACCTTC. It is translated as CASSKNNRGQGYGYTF.

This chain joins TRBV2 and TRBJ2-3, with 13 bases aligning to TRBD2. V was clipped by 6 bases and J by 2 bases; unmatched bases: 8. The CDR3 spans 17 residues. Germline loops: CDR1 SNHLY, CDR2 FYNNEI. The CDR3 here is CASRTSGGALVTDTQYF. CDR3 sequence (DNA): TGTGCCAGCAGAACTAGCGGGGGGGCGCTTGTCACAGATACGCAGTATTTT.

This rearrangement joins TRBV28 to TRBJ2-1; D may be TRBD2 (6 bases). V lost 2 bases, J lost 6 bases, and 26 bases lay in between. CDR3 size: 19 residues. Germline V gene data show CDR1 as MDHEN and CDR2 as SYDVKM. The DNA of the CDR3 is TGTGCCAGCAGTTTACCGAGTTTGCGGGGCCAACGCCTGCTCAATGAGCAGTTCTTC. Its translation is CASSLPSLRGQRLLNEQFF.

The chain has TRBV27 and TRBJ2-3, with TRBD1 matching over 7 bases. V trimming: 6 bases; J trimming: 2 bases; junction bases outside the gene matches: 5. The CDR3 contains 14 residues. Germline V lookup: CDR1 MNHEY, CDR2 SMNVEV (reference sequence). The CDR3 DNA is TGTGCCAGCAGACGGGACAGACCCACAGATACGCAGTATTTT. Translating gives CASRRDRPTDTQYF.

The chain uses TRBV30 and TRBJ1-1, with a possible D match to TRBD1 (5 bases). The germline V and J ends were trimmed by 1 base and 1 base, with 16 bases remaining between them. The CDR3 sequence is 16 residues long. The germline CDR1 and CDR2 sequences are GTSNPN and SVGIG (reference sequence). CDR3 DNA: TGTGCCTGGAGTGAGTCAGGGAGGGTATGGAACACTGAAGCTTTCTTT. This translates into CAWSESGRVWNTEAFF.

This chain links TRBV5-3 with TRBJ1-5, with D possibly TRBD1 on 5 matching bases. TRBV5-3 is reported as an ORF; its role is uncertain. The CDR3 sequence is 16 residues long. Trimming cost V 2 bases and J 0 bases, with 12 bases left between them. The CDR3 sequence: CARSFRGTYSNQPQHF. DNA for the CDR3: TGTGCCAGAAGCTTCCGCGGGACTTATAGCAATCAGCCCCAGCATTTT.

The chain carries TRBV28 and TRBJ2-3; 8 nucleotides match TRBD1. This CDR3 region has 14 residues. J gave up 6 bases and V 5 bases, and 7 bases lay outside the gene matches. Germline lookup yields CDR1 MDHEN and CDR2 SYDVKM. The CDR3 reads CASSVDRTGDTQYF. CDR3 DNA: TGTGCCAGCAGTGTAGACAGGACAGGGGATACGCAGTATTTT.

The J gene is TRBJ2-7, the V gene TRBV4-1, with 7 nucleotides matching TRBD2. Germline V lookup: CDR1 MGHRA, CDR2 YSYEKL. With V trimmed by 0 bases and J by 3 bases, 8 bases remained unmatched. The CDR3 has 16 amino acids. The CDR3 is CASSQEGRARHYEQYF. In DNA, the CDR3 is TGCGCCAGCAGCCAAGAAGGGAGGGCCCGGCACTACGAGCAGTACTTC.

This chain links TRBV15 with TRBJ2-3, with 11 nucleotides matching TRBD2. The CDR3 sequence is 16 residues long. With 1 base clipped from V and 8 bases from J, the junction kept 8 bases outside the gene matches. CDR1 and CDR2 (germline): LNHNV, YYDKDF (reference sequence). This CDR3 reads CATSRGIAGGSGTQYF. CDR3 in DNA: TGTGCCACCAGCAGAGGAATAGCGGGGGGGTCGGGTACGCAGTATTTT.

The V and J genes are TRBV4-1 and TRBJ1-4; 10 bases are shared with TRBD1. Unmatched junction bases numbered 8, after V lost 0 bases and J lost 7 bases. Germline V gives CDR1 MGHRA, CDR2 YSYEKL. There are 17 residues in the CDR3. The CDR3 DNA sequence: TGCGCCAGCAGCCAAGATAGCCCGCGGGACAGGGGTGAAAAACTGTTTTTT. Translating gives CASSQDSPRDRGEKLFF.

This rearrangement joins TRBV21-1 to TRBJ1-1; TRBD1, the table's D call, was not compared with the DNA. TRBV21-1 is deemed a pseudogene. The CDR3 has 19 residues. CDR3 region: CASSTRKWVSDRGPTEAFF. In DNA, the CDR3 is TGTGCCAGCAGCACCCGAAAATGGGTCTCGGACAGGGGGCCTACTGAAGCTTTCTTT.

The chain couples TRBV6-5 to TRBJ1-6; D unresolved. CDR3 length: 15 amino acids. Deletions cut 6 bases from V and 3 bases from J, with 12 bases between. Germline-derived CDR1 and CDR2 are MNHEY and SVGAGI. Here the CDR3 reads CASRYKEGYNSPLHF. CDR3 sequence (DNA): TGTGCCAGCAGATATAAGGAGGGCTATAATTCACCCCTCCACTTT.

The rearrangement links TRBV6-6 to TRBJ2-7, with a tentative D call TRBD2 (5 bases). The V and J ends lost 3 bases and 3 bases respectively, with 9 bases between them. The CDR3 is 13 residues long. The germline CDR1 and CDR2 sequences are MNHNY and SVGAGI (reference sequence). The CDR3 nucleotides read TGTGCCAGCAGTTATCGGGAAAACTACGAGCAGTACTTC. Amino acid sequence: CASSYRENYEQYF.

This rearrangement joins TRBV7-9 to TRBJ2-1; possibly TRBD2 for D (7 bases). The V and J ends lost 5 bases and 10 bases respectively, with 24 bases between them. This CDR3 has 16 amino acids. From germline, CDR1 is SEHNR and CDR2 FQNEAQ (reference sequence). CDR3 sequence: CASSLTGGPGRAEQFF. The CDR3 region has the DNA TGTGCCAGCAGCCTGACCGGGGGGCCCGGACGGGCAGAGCAGTTCTTC. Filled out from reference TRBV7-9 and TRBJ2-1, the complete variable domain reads DTGVSQNPRHKITKRGQNVTFRCDPISEHNRLYWYRQTLGQGPEFLTYFQNEAQLEKSRLLSDRFSAERPKGSFSTLEIQRTEQGDSAMYLCASSLTGGPGRAEQFFGPGTRLTVL.

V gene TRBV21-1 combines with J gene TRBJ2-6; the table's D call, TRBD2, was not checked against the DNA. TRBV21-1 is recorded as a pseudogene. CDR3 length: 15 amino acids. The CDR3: CASSPRGAGANVLTF. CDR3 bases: TGTGCCAGCAGCCCACGGGGGGCTGGGGCCAACGTCCTGACTTTC.

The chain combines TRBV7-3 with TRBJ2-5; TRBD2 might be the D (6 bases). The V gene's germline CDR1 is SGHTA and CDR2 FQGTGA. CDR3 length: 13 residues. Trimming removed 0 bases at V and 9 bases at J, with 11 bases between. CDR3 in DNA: TGTGCCAGCAGCTTAACGCGGAGGGAGCCCCAGTACTTC. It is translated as CASSLTRREPQYF.

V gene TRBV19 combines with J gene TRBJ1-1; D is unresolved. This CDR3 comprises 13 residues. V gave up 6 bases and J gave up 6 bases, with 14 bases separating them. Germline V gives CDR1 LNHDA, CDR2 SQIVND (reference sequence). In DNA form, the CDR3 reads TGTGCCAGTAGGACGAGTGGCGGGGCTGAAGCTTTCTTT. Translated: CASRTSGGAEAFF. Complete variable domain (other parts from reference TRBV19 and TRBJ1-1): DGGITQSPKYLFRKEGQNVTLSCEQNLNHDAMYWYRQDPGQGLRLIYYSQIVNDFQKGDIAEGYSVSREKKESFPLTVTSAQKNPTAFYLCASRTSGGAEAFFGQGTRLTVV.

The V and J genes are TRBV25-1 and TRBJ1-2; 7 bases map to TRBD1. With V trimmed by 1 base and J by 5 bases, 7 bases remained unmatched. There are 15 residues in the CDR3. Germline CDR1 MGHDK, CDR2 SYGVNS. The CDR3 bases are TGTGCCAGCAGTGAATCCGGGACAGTTCTTTATGGCTACACCTTC. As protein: CASSESGTVLYGYTF.

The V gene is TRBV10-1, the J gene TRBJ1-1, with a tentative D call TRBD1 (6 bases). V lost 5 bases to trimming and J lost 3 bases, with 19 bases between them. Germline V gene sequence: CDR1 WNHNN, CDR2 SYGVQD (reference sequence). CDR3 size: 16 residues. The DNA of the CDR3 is TGCGCCAGCAGTCGAGGGATCTTAGGGGGACACACTGAAGCTTTCTTT. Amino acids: CASSRGILGGHTEAFF.

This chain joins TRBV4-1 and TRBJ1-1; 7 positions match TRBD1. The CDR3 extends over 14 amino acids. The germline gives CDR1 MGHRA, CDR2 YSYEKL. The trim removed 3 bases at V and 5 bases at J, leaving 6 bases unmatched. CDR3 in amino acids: CASSQGRGPTEAFF. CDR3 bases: TGCGCCAGCAGCCAGGGAAGGGGGCCGACTGAAGCTTTCTTT.

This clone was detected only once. The CDR3 loop is CASSGTGDWEQYF. CDR3 in DNA: TGTGCCAGCAGCGGGACAGGGGATTGGGAGCAGTACTTC. The chain employs TRBV25-1 and TRBJ2-7; 10 nucleotides align to TRBD1. CDR3 size: 13 residues. Per the germline V gene, CDR1 is MGHDK and CDR2 is SYGVNS. V trimming: 6 bases; J trimming: 7 bases; junction bases outside the gene matches: 6.

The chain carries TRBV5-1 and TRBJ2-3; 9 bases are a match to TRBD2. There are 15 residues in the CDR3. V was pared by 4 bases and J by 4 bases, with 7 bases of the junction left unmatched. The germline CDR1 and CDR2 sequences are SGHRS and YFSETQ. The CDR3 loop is CASSTETSGADTQYF. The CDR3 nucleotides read TGCGCCAGCAGCACCGAGACTAGCGGTGCAGATACGCAGTATTTT.